This TCR beta chain stems from a study of T cell repertoires in cytomegalovirus infection. Across the whole study: Alongside well-studied HLA-B-restricted CMV epitopes, recently identified HLA-C-restricted CMV epitopes were also used. Public TCR beta signatures marked donors with CMV infection and the matching HLA.

Whole-study results and caveats: Individuals carrying CMV plus the relevant HLA were identified by cumulative frequency of public TCR beta families. Clonotypes of TCR beta that were HLA-C-restricted and CMV-specific dominated the ex vivo response.

MiXCR was run by TCRdb on the reads, yielding one entry per CDR3 protein. The data show 380,000 or so distinct CDR3 sequences, with approximately 35% seen just once and 13% held by the top ten. Note on this clonotype: Its antigen is undetermined.

V trimming: 3 bases; J trimming: 8 bases; junction bases outside the gene matches: 6. The CDR3 totals 14 residues. The sequence came from a human donor in good health (CMV status not recorded). Some clones in this sample may be carry-over from other donors' samples. Sequences were derived from cultured PBMCs, sampled from culture after CMV antigen stimulation. The rearrangement uses TRBV12-3 or TRBV12-4 and TRBJ2-1; 8 bases line up with TRBD1. CDR3 residues: CASSFVDRVYEQFF. The CDR3 coding sequence is TGTGCCAGCAGTTTTGTGGACAGGGTCTATGAGCAGTTCTTC.